This TCR beta chain was captured in a study of T cell repertoires in cytomegalovirus infection. This clonotype was seen only a few times. Its specificity is not known. MiXCR was run by TCRdb on the reads, yielding one entry per CDR3 protein. The sample contains some 800,000 distinct CDR3 sequences, 30% to 35% of which appear only once. Trimming cost V 0 bases and J 0 bases, with 12 bases left between them. Germline-derived CDR1 and CDR2 are LNHNV and YYDKDF (reference sequence). The CDR3 sequence is 16 residues long. General study findings and limits: The cumulative frequency of public TCR beta families identified carriers of CMV plus the relevant HLA.

This chain joins TRBV15 and TRBJ2-7; no clear D. Source: cultured CD8+ T cells from PBMCs, taken from culture after CMV antigen stimulation. This TCR derives from a human donor in good health (CMV status not recorded). Some clones in this sample may be carry-over from other donors' samples. This chain's CDR3 is CATSRDRAGASYEQYF. CDR3 nucleotides: TGTGCCACCAGCAGAGATAGGGCAGGAGCCTCCTACGAGCAGTACTTC.